This T cell receptor (beta chain) was found in a study of blood T cell repertoires in COVID-19. Study context: The study drew acute and convalescent COVID-19 samples from the United States, Italy and Spain. T cells, B-cell-depleted T cells, or PBMCs provided the cDNA or gDNA that served as material.

The CDR3 has 14 residues. V shed 4 bases, J shed 6 bases, and the junction held 1 base outside the gene matches. From germline, CDR1 is SGHNT and CDR2 YENEEA. This table comes from immunoSEQ multiplex PCR, and its TCRdb copy is limited to in-frame clones, with some not included. The sample lists approximately 110,000 clones, 86% seen once, with roughly 4.9% in the top ten. The chain uses TRBV11-3 and TRBJ2-3; 13 nucleotides align to TRBD2. The receptor was derived from a human donor in a cohort sampled during active COVID-19. Material: peripheral blood. The CDR3 bases are TGTGCCAGCAGCTCGGGACTAGCGGGGGATACGCAGTATTTT. Residues: CASSSGLAGDTQYF.